This T cell receptor (beta chain) was documented in a study of blood T cell repertoires in COVID-19 (dated by TCRdb to about 2020). Broadly, across the study: The collaborator samples originated in the United States, Italy and Spain and spanned the acute and convalescent phases of COVID-19. The repertoires were released in a freely available public database meant as a resource for research on the immune response to SARS-CoV-2. The sample metadata nearly always contained a de-identified subject ID, COVID-19 status, age in years and sex. The dataset comprised deeply sampled blood TCRbeta repertoires from subjects exposed to, actively infected with, or recovered from COVID-19. The prospective study material was composed of cDNA or gDNA derived from T cells, B-cell-depleted T cells, or PBMCs. Samples came from the ongoing ImmuneRACE study (first 160 participants) plus 1,254 subjects from 6 global collaborators. Where HLA class I and class II types were available, the types were taken from metadata supplied by the sample provider, not from assay-based typing. General findings and caveats noted by the study authors: How much clinical and demographic metadata was included differed by source and by participant, and the metadata was provided uncurated.

The immunoSEQ Assay, a bias-controlled multiplex PCR, was used to amplify TCRbeta CDR3 regions from genomic DNA. Under the source paper's analysis protocol: Nucleated cell counts per sample were estimated from amplification of reference gene primers within the assay. To quantify the absolute abundance of each unique TCRbeta CDR3 rearrangement, sequence reads were collapsed and filtered. For each sample, productive Simpson clonality was calculated as the square root of Simpson's diversity index over productive rearrangements. Held by TCRdb, this immuneACCESS table contains in-frame sequences only and omits some clones. Under half of the omission traces to an unresolved V gene where checked; the cause of the rest is unknown. For V, J and clone size, that table is used; D and trimming come from the DNA. This sample has more than 200,000 clones in its table, and roughly nine tenths of those were observed once. The ten top clones hold approximately 0.69% of the sample.

The sample holds many counts of this clone. Its target antigen remains unknown. Per-base qualities were not stored, and no clone one base away is much larger. For CDR1 and CDR2, the germline V gene (reference sequence) lists MNHEY and SMNVEV. The CDR3 has 17 amino acids, counting the end cysteine and phenylalanine. The retained sequence is limited to the CDR3, 51 bases, with the frame set at the first base. The V end gives up 6 bases and the J end 4 bases, leaving 17 bases in the junction not matched to a gene. Each collaborating institution followed its own protocols to collect whole blood in K2EDTA tubes. For TCRbeta analysis, collaborator samples were shipped as frozen whole blood, as isolated PBMCs, or as DNA extracted from either sample type.

The chain is assembled from TRBV27 and TRBJ2-7; 8 middle bases align to TRBD2. This clonotype was sampled from a man aged 40-50 years with acute or convalescent COVID-19. Specimen: peripheral blood. The CDR3 loop reads CASSPLDLGLDLYEQYF. The DNA sequence reads TGTGCCAGCAGCCCTCTTGACTTGGGACTAGACCTTTACGAGCAGTACTTC.